The sequence of this T cell receptor beta chain was determined in a study of shared clonotypes between healthy human individuals. Libraries were prepared by immunoSEQ multiplex PCR; TCRdb keeps only in-frame clonotypes and omits some of them. The profile shows fewer than 650,000 clones, roughly four fifths of them singletons. The V gene lost 1 base and the J gene lost 4 bases, with 8 bases spanning the gap. This CDR3 has 13 residues. Germline V gene data show CDR1 as SGHDN and CDR2 as FVKESK. Every donor was a Caucasian adult from Nashville, Tennessee. The specimen was PBMCs. The V call is TRBV14, the J call TRBJ2-7; no definite D call. The sequence was collected from a middle-aged woman in good health. Some clones in this sample may be carry-over from other donors' samples. The CDR3 nucleotides read TGTGCCAGCAGCCAAGCGCGCATTTACGAGCAGTACTTC. Protein sequence: CASSQARIYEQYF. Complete variable domain (other parts from reference TRBV14 and TRBJ2-7): EAGVTQFPSHSVIEKGQTVTLRCDPISGHDNLYWYRRVMGKEIKFLLHFVKESKQDESGMPNNRFLAERTGGTYSTLKVQPAELEDSGVYFCASSQARIYEQYFGPGTRLTVT.